This record covers a single T cell receptor (beta chain). The CDR3 covers 13 residues. Germline V gene sequence: CDR1 GTSNPN, CDR2 SVGIG (reference sequence). Trimming pared 0 bases from V and 4 bases from J, leaving 9 bases between. The entry originates in a study of CD8 T cells in Susac syndrome. Negative isolation yielded the CD8+ and CD4+ T cells, while FACS enriched the TEMRA cells. RNA, at about 0.45 to 1 ug, was reverse transcribed with random hexamers. TCRdb itself ran the immunoSEQ multiplex PCR reads through MiXCR, one entry per CDR3 protein. Seen here are roughly 200,000 distinct CDR3 sequences, 85% to 95% observed once, and the top ten hold around 0.093%.

V usage is TRBV30 and J usage is TRBJ2-5; D gene unclear. The sequenced material came from CD4+ T cells from PBMCs. The TCR comes from a human donor in good health. In DNA form, the CDR3 reads TGTGCCTGGAGTGTCGGTAGTAGAGAGACCCAGTACTTC. Protein sequence: CAWSVGSRETQYF.